One and the same sample provided the 20 T cell receptor beta chains below, sequenced in a study of T-cell memory formation after mild COVID-19. TCRdb reprocessed the 5' RACE reads via MiXCR and lists one record per CDR3 protein. The data contain 390,000 or so distinct CDR3 sequences, roughly 15% of them seen just once; the ten biggest clones take up 20% to 25%. Sequencing was done on a sample of PBMCs or a T cell subset sorted from them (not recorded which). These TCRs come from a man younger than 35 who had mild COVID-19 (a few samples of this study predate the infection). Cell type and time point are not known.

This clonotype was observed a few times. The CDR3 region is CASSLILRTGPNEQFF. Here the CDR3 DNA reads TGTGCCAGCAGTTTAATTCTAAGGACAGGGCCCAATGAGCAGTTCTTC. The gene calls are TRBV27 and TRBJ2-1; 8 bases are shared with TRBD1. This CDR3 has 16 residues. Trimming removed 2 bases from V and 6 bases from J; junction bases left unmatched: 9. Germline CDR1 is MNHEY and CDR2 is SMNVEV (reference sequence).

The rearrangement uses TRBV29-1 and TRBJ1-6; D gene ambiguous. Trimming removed 3 bases at V and 10 bases at J, with 7 bases between. Germline V lookup: CDR1 SQVTM, CDR2 ANQGSEA. CDR3 size: 11 residues. The CDR3: CSVEGWSPLHF. The CDR3 nucleotides are TGCAGCGTTGAGGGGTGGTCACCCCTCCACTTT.

The CDR3 spells CASFDRGRTGELFF. In DNA form, the CDR3 reads TGTGCCAGCTTCGACAGGGGGCGAACCGGGGAGCTGTTTTTT. This chain joins TRBV19 and TRBJ2-2; 10 positions agree with TRBD1. Germline assignment: CDR1 LNHDA and CDR2 SQIVND (reference sequence). The CDR3 contains 14 residues. V dropped 9 bases and J dropped 5; count of bases not matched to a gene: 6.

V gene TRBV7-9 combines with J gene TRBJ2-1, with 9 bases that match TRBD2. J lost 5 bases, V lost 1 base, and 6 bases had no gene match. The CDR3 is 16 amino acids. Germline assignment: CDR1 SEHNR and CDR2 FQNEAQ (reference sequence). CDR3 loop: CASSLVVSGGNNEQFF. As DNA, the CDR3 is TGTGCCAGCAGCTTAGTTGTTAGCGGGGGAAACAATGAGCAGTTCTTC. The whole variable domain, remainder taken from reference TRBV7-9 and TRBJ2-1, is DTGVSQNPRHKITKRGQNVTFRCDPISEHNRLYWYRQTLGQGPEFLTYFQNEAQLEKSRLLSDRFSAERPKGSFSTLEIQRTEQGDSAMYLCASSLVVSGGNNEQFFGPGTRLTVL.

This clonotype was recorded at least ten times. The chain has TRBV9 and TRBJ2-7; TRBD2 aligns across 7 bases. CDR1 is SGDLS and CDR2 is YYNGEE in the germline V gene. Losses at the gene ends were 4 bases for V and 4 bases for J; bases not matched to a gene: 11. The CDR3 extends over 15 amino acids. This CDR3 reads CASSRTGTTLYEQYF. The CDR3 DNA reads as TGTGCCAGCAGCCGAACCGGGACTACCCTATACGAGCAGTACTTC.

The chain uses TRBV7-8 and TRBJ2-3; D tentatively reads TRBD1 or TRBD2 (6 bases each). V lost 4 bases and J 2 bases, leaving 13 bases between the germline ends. Germline V lookup: CDR1 SGHVS, CDR2 FQNEAQ. The CDR3 spans 15 residues. Here the CDR3 DNA reads TGTGCCAGCAGCTCCCCCCGGGGGCTCACAGATACGCAGTATTTT. Residues: CASSSPRGLTDTQYF.

The chain joins TRBV12-3 or TRBV12-4 to TRBJ2-3; TRBD2 agrees at 11 bases. With V trimmed by 7 bases and J by 4 bases, 4 bases remained unmatched. CDR3 size: 14 residues. This chain's CDR3 is CASTRLAGPDTQYF. The DNA of the CDR3 is TGTGCCAGCACCCGACTAGCGGGGCCAGATACGCAGTATTTT.

This clonotype has only a few counts. The V call is TRBV7-2, the J call TRBJ2-4, with 8 bases fitting TRBD2. Germline CDR1 is SGHTA and CDR2 is FQGNSA. The J segment lost 3 bases and the V segment lost 3 bases, leaving 1 base of the junction unmatched. There are 14 residues in the CDR3. The CDR3 sequence: CASSFGGDKNIQYF. Here the CDR3 DNA reads TGTGCCAGCAGCTTCGGGGGGGACAAAAACATTCAGTACTTC.

The chain is built from TRBV29-1 and TRBJ1-6; D ambiguous. V gave up 5 bases and J gave up 7 bases, with 12 bases separating them. This CDR3 region has 13 residues. The germline gives CDR1 SQVTM, CDR2 ANQGSEA. The chain's CDR3 is CSVCELENSPLHF. CDR3 DNA sequence: TGCAGCGTTTGTGAGCTTGAGAATTCACCCCTCCACTTT.

This clonotype showed up just a few times. The chain combines TRBV7-9 with TRBJ1-1, with a weak D call TRBD1 (5 bases). CDR3 length: 14 amino acids. Trimming removed 1 base at V and 6 bases at J, with 12 bases between. Germline CDR1 SEHNR, CDR2 FQNEAQ (reference sequence). The chain's CDR3 is CASSLERGDAEAFF. Here the CDR3 DNA reads TGTGCCAGCAGCTTAGAACGGGGCGACGCTGAAGCTTTCTTT.

This clonotype was counted a single time. The rearrangement links TRBV9 to TRBJ2-1; TRBD2 matches 11 bases. The CDR3 has 18 amino acids. Germline loops: CDR1 SGDLS, CDR2 YYNGEE. The J segment lost 6 bases and the V segment lost 0 bases, leaving 11 bases of the junction unmatched. The CDR3 region is CASSVEGRLAGGPNEQFF. DNA of the CDR3: TGTGCCAGCAGCGTAGAAGGTCGCCTAGCGGGGGGCCCCAATGAGCAGTTCTTC.

The rearrangement joins TRBV6-2 or TRBV6-3 to TRBJ2-7; 10 nucleotides line up with TRBD1. The CDR3 covers 14 residues. CDR1 and CDR2 (germline): MNHEY, SVGEGT. The ends lost 6 bases at V and 1 base at J; junction bases unmatched: 3. The CDR3 DNA follows: TGTGCCAGCAGCGGACAGGGGGGGTCCTACGAGCAGTACGTC. Translation: CASSGQGGSYEQYV.

J is TRBJ2-3 and V is TRBV6-2 or TRBV6-3, with 7 bases that match TRBD1. The CDR3 spans 15 residues. The V and J ends lost 7 bases and 3 bases, in that order; junction bases with no gene match: 10. In germline, CDR1 is MNHEY, CDR2 SVGEGT. Here the CDR3 DNA reads TGTGCCAGCACCCCTCGAGGCAGGGGGACAGATACGCAGTATTTT. Protein: CASTPRGRGTDTQYF.

This clonotype turned up a few times. The genes are TRBV6-5 and TRBJ1-6; a possible D gene is TRBD1 (6 bases). Germline V gene sequence: CDR1 MNHEY, CDR2 SVGAGI. V was pared by 2 bases and J by 7 bases, with 12 bases between. This CDR3 comprises 15 residues. The chain's CDR3 is CASSYGGASNSPLHF. For the CDR3, the DNA is TGTGCCAGCAGTTACGGGGGCGCGAGCAATTCACCCCTCCACTTT.

This clonotype came up a few times. The V and J genes are TRBV9 and TRBJ2-5; D perhaps matches TRBD2 (6 bases). The V end lost 1 base, the J end lost 5 bases, and 12 bases lay between the germline ends. This CDR3 contains 14 residues. Germline CDR1 SGDLS, CDR2 YYNGEE. The CDR3 DNA reads TGTGCCAGCAGCGTAACGGGAGCCGCGGAGACCCAGTACTTC. Amino acid sequence: CASSVTGAAETQYF.

The table lists this clonotype with a few counts. The chain is built from TRBV7-8 and TRBJ1-4, with D possibly being TRBD1 (6 bases). Trimming shortened V by 3 bases and J by 7 bases, and 18 bases separated the two germline ends. The CDR3 is made up of 16 amino acids. CDR1 and CDR2 (germline): SGHVS, FQNEAQ. The CDR3 nucleotides are TGTGCCAGCAGCTTCGGGAGCGGGGGGCATAGTGAAAAACTGTTTTTT. This translates into CASSFGSGGHSEKLFF.

This clonotype has more than one count but fewer than ten. CDR3 sequence: CASSQFFGSGELFF. As DNA, the CDR3 is TGTGCCAGCAGCCAATTTTTCGGTTCCGGGGAGCTGTTTTTT. This rearrangement joins TRBV16 to TRBJ2-2; unclear D gene. CDR1 is KGHSY, CDR2 FQNENV, per germline. Trimming stripped 1 base from V and 6 bases from J, with 9 bases between. There are 14 residues in the CDR3.

This chain uses TRBV6-2 or TRBV6-3 with TRBJ1-5, with D unresolved. Germline values: CDR1 MNHEY, CDR2 SVGEGT. V lost 2 bases, J lost 5 bases, and 7 bases lay in between. This CDR3 comprises 13 residues. In DNA, the CDR3 is TGTGCCAGCAGTTACCGGCTGGATCAGCCCCAGCATTTT. Protein product: CASSYRLDQPQHF.

This rearrangement joins TRBV18 to TRBJ1-1; TRBD1 is a possible D gene (5 bases). V gave up 3 bases and J gave up 0 bases, with 17 bases separating them. The CDR3 sequence is 17 residues long. Germline CDR1 reads KGHSH; CDR2 reads LQKENI. CDR3 residues: CASSPSRGAGLNTEAFF. CDR3 nucleotide sequence: TGTGCCAGCTCACCTTCGAGGGGTGCGGGGCTGAACACTGAAGCTTTCTTT.

The CDR3 DNA sequence: TGTGCCAGCCCAATGTACGAGCAGTACTTC. This translates into CASPMYEQYF. The chain joins TRBV5-8 to TRBJ2-7; D not resolved. Per the germline V gene, CDR1 is SGHTS and CDR2 is YDEGEE. Trimming took off 7 bases at V and 4 bases at J, with 6 bases between the two ends. The CDR3 runs 10 residues.